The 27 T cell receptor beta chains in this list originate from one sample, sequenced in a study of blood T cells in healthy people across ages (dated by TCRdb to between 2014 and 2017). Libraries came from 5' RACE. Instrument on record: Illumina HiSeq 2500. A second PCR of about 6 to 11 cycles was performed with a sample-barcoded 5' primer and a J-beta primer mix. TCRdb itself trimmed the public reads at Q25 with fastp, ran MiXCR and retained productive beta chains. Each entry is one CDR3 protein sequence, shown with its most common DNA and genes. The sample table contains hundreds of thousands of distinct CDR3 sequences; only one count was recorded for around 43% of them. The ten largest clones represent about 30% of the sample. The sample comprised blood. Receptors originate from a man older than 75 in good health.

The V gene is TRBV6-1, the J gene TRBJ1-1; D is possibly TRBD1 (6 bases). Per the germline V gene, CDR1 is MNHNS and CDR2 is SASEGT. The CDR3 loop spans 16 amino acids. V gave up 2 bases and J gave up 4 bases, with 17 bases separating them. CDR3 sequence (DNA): TGTGCCAGCAGTGAACAAGGGACACCTGGGGCCACTGAAGCTTTCTTT. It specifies CASSEQGTPGATEAFF.

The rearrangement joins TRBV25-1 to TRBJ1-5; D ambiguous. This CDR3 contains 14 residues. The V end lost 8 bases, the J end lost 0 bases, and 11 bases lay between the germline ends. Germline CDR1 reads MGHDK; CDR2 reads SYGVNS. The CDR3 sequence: CASQGALSNQPQHF. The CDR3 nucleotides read TGTGCCAGCCAAGGAGCCCTTAGCAATCAGCCCCAGCATTTT.

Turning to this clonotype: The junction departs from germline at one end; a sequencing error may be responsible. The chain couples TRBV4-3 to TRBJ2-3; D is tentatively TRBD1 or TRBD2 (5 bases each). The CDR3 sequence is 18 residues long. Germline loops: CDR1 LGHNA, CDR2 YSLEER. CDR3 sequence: CANSQEFGTAFFTDTQYF. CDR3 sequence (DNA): TGCGCCAACAGCCAAGAGTTCGGGACCGCCTTCTTCACAGATACGCAGTATTTT.

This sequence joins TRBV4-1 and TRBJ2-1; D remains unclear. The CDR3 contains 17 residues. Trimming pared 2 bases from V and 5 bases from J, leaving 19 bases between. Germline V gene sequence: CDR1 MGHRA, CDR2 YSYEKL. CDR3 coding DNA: TGCGCCAGCAGCCAACCCCCAGTGGGCCCTATGAACAATGAGCAGTTCTTC. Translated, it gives CASSQPPVGPMNNEQFF.

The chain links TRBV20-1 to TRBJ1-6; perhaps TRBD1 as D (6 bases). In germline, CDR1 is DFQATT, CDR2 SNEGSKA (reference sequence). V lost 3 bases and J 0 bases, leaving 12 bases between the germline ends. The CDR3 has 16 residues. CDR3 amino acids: CSARETGSSYNSPLHF. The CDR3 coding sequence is TGCAGTGCTAGGGAGACAGGCTCCTCCTATAATTCACCCCTCCACTTT.

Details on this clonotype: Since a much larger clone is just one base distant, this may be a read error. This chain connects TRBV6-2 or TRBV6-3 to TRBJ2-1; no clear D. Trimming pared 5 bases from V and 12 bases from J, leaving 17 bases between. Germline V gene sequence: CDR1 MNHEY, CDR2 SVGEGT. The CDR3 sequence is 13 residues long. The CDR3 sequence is CASSPQPTHVQFF. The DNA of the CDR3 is TGTGCCAGCAGTCCCCAGCCGACACATGTGCAGTTCTTC.

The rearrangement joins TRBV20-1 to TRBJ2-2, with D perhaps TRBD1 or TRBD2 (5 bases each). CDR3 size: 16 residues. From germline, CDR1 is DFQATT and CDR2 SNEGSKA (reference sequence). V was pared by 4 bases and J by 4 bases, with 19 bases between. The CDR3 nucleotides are TGCAGTGCTATCCATCAGGTGGGGGAGTTCACCGGGGAGCTGTTTTTT. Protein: CSAIHQVGEFTGELFF.

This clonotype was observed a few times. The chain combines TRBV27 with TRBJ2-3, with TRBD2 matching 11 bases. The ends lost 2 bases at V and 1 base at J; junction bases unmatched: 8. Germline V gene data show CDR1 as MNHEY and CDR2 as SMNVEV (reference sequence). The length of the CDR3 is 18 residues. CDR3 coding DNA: TGTGCCAGCAGTTTAAGAGCCCCGGGACTAGCGGGCACAGATACGCAGTATTTT. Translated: CASSLRAPGLAGTDTQYF.

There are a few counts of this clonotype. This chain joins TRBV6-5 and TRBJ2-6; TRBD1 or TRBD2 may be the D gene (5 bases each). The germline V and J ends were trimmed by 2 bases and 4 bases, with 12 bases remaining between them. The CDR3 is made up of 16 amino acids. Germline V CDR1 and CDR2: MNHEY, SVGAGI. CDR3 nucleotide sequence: TGTGCCAGCAGTTACGATGGGGGTCCGGGGGCCAACGTCCTGACTTTC. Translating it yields CASSYDGGPGANVLTF.

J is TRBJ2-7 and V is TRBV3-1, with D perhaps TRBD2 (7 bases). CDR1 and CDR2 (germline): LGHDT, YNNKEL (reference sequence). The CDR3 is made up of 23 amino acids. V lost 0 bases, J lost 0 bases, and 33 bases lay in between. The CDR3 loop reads CASSQDLGGGERLGNISSYEQYF. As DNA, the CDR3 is TGTGCCAGCAGCCAAGATTTAGGGGGGGGCGAAAGGTTGGGGAACATTTCCTCCTACGAGCAGTACTTC.

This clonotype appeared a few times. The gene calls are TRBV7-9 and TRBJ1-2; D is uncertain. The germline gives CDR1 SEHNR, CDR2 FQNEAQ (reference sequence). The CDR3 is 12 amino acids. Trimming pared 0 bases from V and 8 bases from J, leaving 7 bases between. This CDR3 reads CASSLASWGYTF. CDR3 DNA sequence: TGTGCCAGCAGCTTAGCCTCATGGGGCTACACCTTC.

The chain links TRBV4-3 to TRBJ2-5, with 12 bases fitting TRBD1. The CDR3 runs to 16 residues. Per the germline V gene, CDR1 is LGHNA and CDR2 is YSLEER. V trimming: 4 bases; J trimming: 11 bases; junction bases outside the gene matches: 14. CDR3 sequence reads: CASSRNWDRGLFEQYF. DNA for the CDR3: TGCGCCAGCAGCCGCAACTGGGACAGGGGGCTGTTTGAGCAGTACTTC.

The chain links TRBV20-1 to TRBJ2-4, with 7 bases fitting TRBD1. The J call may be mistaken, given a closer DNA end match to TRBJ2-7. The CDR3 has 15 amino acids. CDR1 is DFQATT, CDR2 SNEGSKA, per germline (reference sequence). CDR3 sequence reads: CSAEPYRGTGYEQYF. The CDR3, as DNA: TGCAGTGCCGAGCCCTACAGGGGCACAGGCTACGAGCAGTACTTC.

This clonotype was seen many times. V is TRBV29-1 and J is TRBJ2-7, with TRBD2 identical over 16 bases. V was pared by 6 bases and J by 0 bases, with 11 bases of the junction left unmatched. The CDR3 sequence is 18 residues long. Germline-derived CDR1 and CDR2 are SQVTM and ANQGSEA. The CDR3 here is CSVGTSGRALISSYEQYF. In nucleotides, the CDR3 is TGCAGCGTGGGGACTAGCGGGAGGGCCTTAATCTCCTCCTACGAGCAGTACTTC.

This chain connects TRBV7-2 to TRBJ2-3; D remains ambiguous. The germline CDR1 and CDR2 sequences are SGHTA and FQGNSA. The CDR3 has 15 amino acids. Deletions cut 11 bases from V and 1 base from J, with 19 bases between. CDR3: CAALPRAAGTDTQYF. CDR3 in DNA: TGTGCCGCCCTTCCTCGGGCTGCTGGCACAGATACGCAGTATTTT.

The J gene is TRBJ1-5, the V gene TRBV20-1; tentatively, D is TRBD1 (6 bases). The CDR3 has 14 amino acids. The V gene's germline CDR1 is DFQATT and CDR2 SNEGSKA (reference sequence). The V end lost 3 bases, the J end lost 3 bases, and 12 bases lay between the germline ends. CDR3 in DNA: TGCAGTGCTAGTGGGCAGGGGTTCAATCAGCCCCAGCATTTT. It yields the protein CSASGQGFNQPQHF.

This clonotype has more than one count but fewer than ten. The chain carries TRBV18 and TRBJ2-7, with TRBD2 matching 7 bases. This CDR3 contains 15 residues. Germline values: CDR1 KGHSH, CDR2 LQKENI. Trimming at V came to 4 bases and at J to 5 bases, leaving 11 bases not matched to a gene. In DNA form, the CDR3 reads TGTGCCAGCTCACTCCTTGGAGGGCGGGAGAACGAGCAGTACTTC. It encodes CASSLLGGRENEQYF. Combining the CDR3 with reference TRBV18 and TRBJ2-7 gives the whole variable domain NAGVMQNPRHLVRRRGQEARLRCSPMKGHSHVYWYRQLPEEGLKFMVYLQKENIIDESGMPKERFSAEFPKEGPSILRIQQVVRGDSAAYFCASSLLGGRENEQYFGPGTRLTVT.

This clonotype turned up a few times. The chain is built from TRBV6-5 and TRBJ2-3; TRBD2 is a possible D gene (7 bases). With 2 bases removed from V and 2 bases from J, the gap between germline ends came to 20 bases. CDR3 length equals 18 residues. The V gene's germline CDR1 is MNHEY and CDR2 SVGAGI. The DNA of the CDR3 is TGTGCCAGCAGTTACCGTCCTAGGGGAGGGGGGCACACAGATACGCAGTATTTT. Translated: CASSYRPRGGGHTDTQYF.

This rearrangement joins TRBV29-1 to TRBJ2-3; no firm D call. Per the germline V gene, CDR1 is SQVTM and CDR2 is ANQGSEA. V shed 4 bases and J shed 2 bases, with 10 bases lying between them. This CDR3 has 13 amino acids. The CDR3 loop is CSVVSRPTDTQYF. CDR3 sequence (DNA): TGCAGCGTTGTTAGTAGGCCCACAGATACGCAGTATTTT.

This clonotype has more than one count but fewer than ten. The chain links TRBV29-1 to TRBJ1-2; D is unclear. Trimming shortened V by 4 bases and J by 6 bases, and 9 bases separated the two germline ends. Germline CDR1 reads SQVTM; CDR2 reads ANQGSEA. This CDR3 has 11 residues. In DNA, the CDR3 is TGCAGCGTTGTAGAGTTGGATGGCTACACCTTC. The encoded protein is CSVVELDGYTF. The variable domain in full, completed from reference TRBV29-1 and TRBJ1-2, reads SAVISQKPSRDICQRGTSLTIQCQVDSQVTMMFWYRQQPGQSLTLIATANQGSEATYESGFVIDKFPISRPNLTFSTLTVSNMSPEDSSIYLCSVVELDGYTFGSGTRLTVV.

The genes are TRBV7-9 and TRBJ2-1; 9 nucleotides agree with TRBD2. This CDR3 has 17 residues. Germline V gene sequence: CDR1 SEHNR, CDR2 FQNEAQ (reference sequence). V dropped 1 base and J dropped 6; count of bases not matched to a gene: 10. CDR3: CASSLVGGGAPLNEQFF. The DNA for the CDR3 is TGTGCCAGCAGCTTAGTAGGCGGGGGGGCCCCCCTCAATGAGCAGTTCTTC.

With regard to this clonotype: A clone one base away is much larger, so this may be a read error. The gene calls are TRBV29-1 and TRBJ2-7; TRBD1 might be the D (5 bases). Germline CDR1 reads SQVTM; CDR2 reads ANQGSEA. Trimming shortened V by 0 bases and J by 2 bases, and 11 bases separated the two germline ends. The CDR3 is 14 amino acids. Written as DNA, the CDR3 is TGCAGCGTTGAAGATCCGGTCAGGGCCTACGAGCAGTACTTC. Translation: CSVEDPVRAYEQYF.

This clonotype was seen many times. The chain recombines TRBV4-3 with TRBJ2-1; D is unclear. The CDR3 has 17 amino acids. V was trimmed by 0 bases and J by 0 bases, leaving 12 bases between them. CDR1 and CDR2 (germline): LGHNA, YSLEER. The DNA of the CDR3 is TGCGCCAGCAGCCAAGAGCTGGGCTTTAGCTCCTACAATGAGCAGTTCTTC. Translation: CASSQELGFSSYNEQFF.

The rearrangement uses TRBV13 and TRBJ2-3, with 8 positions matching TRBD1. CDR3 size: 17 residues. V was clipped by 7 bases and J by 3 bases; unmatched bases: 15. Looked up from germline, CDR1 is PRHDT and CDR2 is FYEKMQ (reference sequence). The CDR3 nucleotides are TGTGCCAGCACCCTAAGACAGGGGCTGGGGAGGACAGATACGCAGTATTTT. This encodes CASTLRQGLGRTDTQYF.

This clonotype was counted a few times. The CDR3 bases are TGTGCCAGCAGTTACTTCGAGGGTGGCGAGCAGTACTTC. It translates to CASSYFEGGEQYF. The genes are TRBV6-2 or TRBV6-3 and TRBJ2-7; a weak D match, TRBD2 (5 bases). Trimming pared 1 base from V and 6 bases from J, leaving 10 bases between. The germline V gene has CDR1 MNHEY and CDR2 SVGEGT. CDR3 length equals 13 residues.

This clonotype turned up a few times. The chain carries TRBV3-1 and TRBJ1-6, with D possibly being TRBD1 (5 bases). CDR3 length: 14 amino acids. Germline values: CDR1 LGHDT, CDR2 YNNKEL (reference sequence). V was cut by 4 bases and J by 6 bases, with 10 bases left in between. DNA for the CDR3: TGTGCCAGCAGCCCGACCAGGGCTAATTCACCCCTCCACTTT. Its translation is CASSPTRANSPLHF.

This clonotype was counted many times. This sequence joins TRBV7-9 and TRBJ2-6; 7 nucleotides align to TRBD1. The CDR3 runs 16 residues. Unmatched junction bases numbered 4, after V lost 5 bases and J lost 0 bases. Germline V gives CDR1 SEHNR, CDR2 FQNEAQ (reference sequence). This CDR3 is CASSTGTDSGANVLTF. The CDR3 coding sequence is TGTGCCAGCAGCACCGGGACAGACTCTGGGGCCAACGTCCTGACTTTC.